This T cell receptor beta chain comes out of a study of metastatic and nonmetastatic thyroid tumors. Study in general: It was across blood and tumor or nodule tissue from malignant and benign thyroid patients that repertoires were compared. Study outcomes and limitations: Within blood and tumor, benign nodules reportedly had significantly lower TCR beta diversity than malignant thyroid tumors did.

Per the study methods: In papillary thyroid cancer, a distant-metastasis classifier was built using CDR3 differences across clinicopathological groups. MiXCR reprocessed the PCR reads for TCRdb. The V and J calls come from TCRdb's annotation, not from the publication. The sample carries roughly 8,700 clones, around 28% recorded once. This clone is termed medium-sized (0.01 to 0.1%). Its antigen is undetermined. Prior to thyroid surgery, none of the patients had received any treatment. The CDR3 has 14 amino acids. V lost 2 bases and J lost 3, with 11 bases in between. The receptor comes from a female donor with papillary thyroid cancer or a benign thyroid nodule (not recorded which). Some clones in this sample may be carry-over from other donors' samples. Sequenced input: tumor tissue. The chain joins TRBV12-3 or TRBV12-4 to TRBJ2-7; D not certain. The CDR3 loop is CASSLNDYGYEQYF. For the CDR3, the DNA is TGTGCCAGCAGTTTAAACGATTATGGCTACGAGCAGTACTTC.